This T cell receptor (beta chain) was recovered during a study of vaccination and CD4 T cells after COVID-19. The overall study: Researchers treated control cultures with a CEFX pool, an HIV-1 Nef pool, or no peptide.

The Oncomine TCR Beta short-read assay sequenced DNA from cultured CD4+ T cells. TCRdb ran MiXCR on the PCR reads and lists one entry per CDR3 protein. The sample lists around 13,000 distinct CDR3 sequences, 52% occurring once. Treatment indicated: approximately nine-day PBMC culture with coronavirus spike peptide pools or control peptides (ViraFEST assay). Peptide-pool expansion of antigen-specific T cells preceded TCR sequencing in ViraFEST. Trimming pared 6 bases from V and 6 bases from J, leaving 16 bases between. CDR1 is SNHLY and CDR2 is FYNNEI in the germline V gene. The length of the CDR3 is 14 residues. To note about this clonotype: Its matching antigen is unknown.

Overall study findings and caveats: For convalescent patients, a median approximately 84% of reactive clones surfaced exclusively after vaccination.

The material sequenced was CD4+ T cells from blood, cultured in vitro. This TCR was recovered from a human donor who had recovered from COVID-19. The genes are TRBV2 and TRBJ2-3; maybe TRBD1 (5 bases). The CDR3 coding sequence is TGTGCCAGCAGAGCCGACAGATTTTCGGATACGCAGTATTTT. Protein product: CASRADRFSDTQYF.